The 29 T cell receptor beta chains listed next were all sequenced from one sample in a study of CD8 T cells in ankylosing spondylitis. MiXCR, applied by TCRdb to the 5' RACE reads, yields one record per CDR3 protein. The sample lists a few hundred thousand distinct CDR3 sequences; about 18% were seen once. Source material: blood, either unsorted or a sorted T cell fraction (not recorded which). The receptors here all came from a male donor with ankylosing spondylitis or in good health (not recorded which).

A few counts support this clonotype. The V call is TRBV6-5, the J call TRBJ2-1; D is unclear. The CDR3 runs 16 residues. CDR1 is MNHEY, CDR2 SVGAGI, per germline. V was pared by 6 bases and J by 0 bases, with 15 bases between. The CDR3 is CASSLVNPLSYNEQFF. As DNA, the CDR3 is TGTGCCAGCAGCTTAGTAAACCCCCTCTCCTACAATGAGCAGTTCTTC.

This clonotype was counted at least ten times. The genes are TRBV5-1 and TRBJ2-7; D ambiguous. The CDR3 spans 14 residues. Trimming pared 0 bases from V and 1 base from J, leaving 8 bases between. The germline gives CDR1 SGHRS, CDR2 YFSETQ. DNA for the CDR3: TGCGCCAGCAGCTTGGAGGCCACATCCTACGAGCAGTACTTC. Its protein is CASSLEATSYEQYF.

This clonotype was recorded a few times. This rearrangement joins TRBV9 to TRBJ2-7, with D possibly called TRBD1 or TRBD2 (6 bases each). Trimming removed 4 bases at V and 3 bases at J, with 17 bases between. Germline V gene data show CDR1 as SGDLS and CDR2 as YYNGEE. This CDR3 region has 15 residues. CDR3 residues: CASSSTGTPIYEQYF. CDR3 nucleotides: TGTGCCAGCAGCTCAACAGGGACTCCTATCTACGAGCAGTACTTC. Variable domain in full (rest from reference TRBV9 and TRBJ2-7): DSGVTQTPKHLITATGQRVTLRCSPRSGDLSVYWYQQSLDQGLQFLIQYYNGEERAKGNILERFSAQQFPDLHSELNLSSLELGDSALYFCASSSTGTPIYEQYFGPGTRLTVT.

Only a few counts were recorded for this clonotype. The chain couples TRBV27 to TRBJ1-1; TRBD1 might be the D (6 bases). Trimming left V 3 bases short and J 3 bases short, with 8 bases between. Per the germline V gene, CDR1 is MNHEY and CDR2 is SMNVEV (reference sequence). There are 13 residues in the CDR3. The CDR3 loop reads CASSLWGHTEAFF. The DNA of the CDR3 is TGTGCCAGCAGTTTGTGGGGGCACACTGAAGCTTTCTTT.

This clonotype was found a few times. The chain recombines TRBV7-9 with TRBJ1-5; D gene uncertain. Germline loops: CDR1 SEHNR, CDR2 FQNEAQ (reference sequence). V lost 3 bases, J lost 6 bases, and 9 bases lay in between. This CDR3 has 13 amino acids. The CDR3 DNA is TGTGCCAGCAGCTTCACGACAAGTCAGCCCCAGCATTTT. Its protein is CASSFTTSQPQHF.

V gene TRBV24-1 combines with J gene TRBJ2-1; possibly TRBD1 for D (5 bases). CDR3 length equals 16 residues. Germline V gene lookup returns CDR1 KGHDR and CDR2 SFDVKD. Trimming removed 3 bases at V and 0 bases at J, with 11 bases between. In DNA form, the CDR3 reads TGTGCCACCAGTGATGAGGACATAAGCTCCTACAATGAGCAGTTCTTC. It specifies CATSDEDISSYNEQFF.

At least ten counts were recorded for this clonotype. This chain joins TRBV7-9 and TRBJ1-1; D may be TRBD1 (5 bases). The germline V and J ends were trimmed by 5 bases and 2 bases, with 9 bases remaining between them. This CDR3 is built from 13 residues. Germline loops: CDR1 SEHNR, CDR2 FQNEAQ (reference sequence). The DNA of the CDR3 is TGTGCCAGCAGCGACCAGGGTAACACTGAAGCTTTCTTT. Its protein is CASSDQGNTEAFF.

The chain is built from TRBV6-2 or TRBV6-3 and TRBJ2-1; D is ambiguous. This CDR3 is built from 14 residues. Germline V lookup: CDR1 MNHEY, CDR2 SVGEGT. V shed 2 bases and J shed 0 bases, with 5 bases lying between them. The CDR3, as DNA: TGTGCCAGCAGTTACAGTAGCTCCTACAATGAGCAGTTCTTC. Translated, it gives CASSYSSSYNEQFF.

This clonotype was seen at least ten times. The chain has TRBV29-1 and TRBJ2-3; D is possibly TRBD2 (6 bases). The V gene lost 4 bases and the J gene lost 0 bases, with 17 bases spanning the gap. Germline-derived CDR1 and CDR2 are SQVTM and ANQGSEA. The CDR3 has 16 amino acids. DNA of the CDR3: TGCAGCGTTGTTCCCCAAGCGGGCCCTAGCACAGATACGCAGTATTTT. This sequence encodes CSVVPQAGPSTDTQYF.

The chain joins TRBV27 to TRBJ2-6; 8 nucleotides line up with TRBD1. The length of the CDR3 is 17 residues. The trim removed 3 bases at V and 4 bases at J, leaving 8 bases unmatched. Germline lookup yields CDR1 MNHEY and CDR2 SMNVEV (reference sequence). CDR3 amino acids: CASSFRQGTAGANVLTF. CDR3 DNA: TGTGCCAGCAGTTTTAGACAGGGGACAGCGGGGGCCAACGTCCTGACTTTC.

The genes are TRBV29-1 and TRBJ2-2; D gene uncertain. V was clipped by 4 bases and J by 7 bases, with 10 bases between them. From germline, CDR1 is SQVTM and CDR2 ANQGSEA. The CDR3 runs to 12 residues. This chain's CDR3 is CSVVSIFGELFF. In nucleotides, the CDR3 is TGCAGCGTTGTATCAATCTTCGGGGAGCTGTTTTTT.

This clonotype was seen repeatedly, ten times or more. The CDR3 reads CASSLYGGGYTF. Here the CDR3 DNA reads TGCGCCAGCAGCTTGTACGGTGGCGGCTACACCTTC. This chain links TRBV5-1 with TRBJ1-2; D is unclear. Germline-derived CDR1 and CDR2 are SGHRS and YFSETQ. Trimming removed 1 base at V and 8 bases at J, with 9 bases between. This CDR3 contains 12 residues.

This chain links TRBV5-1 with TRBJ2-1, with 7 nucleotides matching TRBD2. The J segment lost 9 bases and the V segment lost 0 bases, leaving 6 bases of the junction unmatched. Germline values: CDR1 SGHRS, CDR2 YFSETQ. The CDR3 runs 14 residues. The CDR3 spells CASSLGGGNVEQFF. The CDR3 region has the DNA TGCGCCAGCAGCTTGGGGGGGGGAAACGTTGAGCAGTTCTTC. The complete variable domain, with remaining parts taken from reference TRBV5-1 and TRBJ2-1, reads KAGVTQTPRYLIKTRGQQVTLSCSPISGHRSVSWYQQTPGQGLQFLFEYFSETQRNKGNFPGRFSGRQFSNSRSEMNVSTLELGDSALYLCASSLGGGNVEQFFGPGTRLTVL.

This clonotype was counted ten times or more. V and J are TRBV6-1 and TRBJ1-1; the D is unclear. The CDR3 loop spans 13 amino acids. The germline V gene has CDR1 MNHNS and CDR2 SASEGT. The V and J ends lost 6 bases and 1 base respectively, with 9 bases between them. Here the CDR3 reads CASRDTSNTEAFF. For the CDR3, the DNA is TGTGCCAGCAGAGACACCTCGAACACTGAAGCTTTCTTT.

The chain recombines TRBV13 with TRBJ2-1, with 7 nucleotides matching TRBD2. V lost 5 bases to trimming and J lost 6 bases; unmatched junction nucleotides: 4. Looked up from germline, CDR1 is PRHDT and CDR2 is FYEKMQ (reference sequence). The CDR3 contains 13 residues. The CDR3 spells CASSASGVNEQFF. The CDR3 coding sequence is TGTGCCAGCAGCGCCAGCGGGGTCAATGAGCAGTTCTTC.

The J gene is TRBJ2-1, the V gene TRBV5-1, with D maybe TRBD2 (7 bases). Trimming stripped 0 bases from V and 3 bases from J, with 13 bases between. Germline CDR1 reads SGHRS; CDR2 reads YFSETQ. This CDR3 contains 16 residues. This CDR3 reads CASSLAGRGLYNEQFF. CDR3 nucleotides: TGCGCCAGCAGCTTGGCCGGGCGGGGGCTCTACAATGAGCAGTTCTTC.

This rearrangement joins TRBV28 to TRBJ1-3; D uncertain. The V end lost 6 bases, the J end lost 0 bases, and 15 bases lay between the germline ends. The CDR3 is made up of 16 amino acids. In germline, CDR1 is MDHEN, CDR2 SYDVKM. CDR3 region: CASSLIYTNSGNTIYF. Here the CDR3 DNA reads TGTGCCAGCAGCCTGATCTACACGAACTCTGGAAACACCATATATTTT. The full variable domain, in which reference TRBV28 and TRBJ1-3 provide the parts outside the CDR3, is DVKVTQSSRYLVKRTGEKVFLECVQDMDHENMFWYRQDPGLGLRLIYFSYDVKMKEKGDIPEGYSVSREKKERFSLILESASTNQTSMYLCASSLIYTNSGNTIYFGEGSWLTVV.

This clonotype was seen ten or more times. The genes are TRBV12-3 or TRBV12-4 and TRBJ2-3; D is undetermined. Trimming removed 7 bases at V and 9 bases at J, with 17 bases between. The CDR3 contains 13 residues. CDR3 bases: TGTGCCAGCAACGAATATAGTGGTGGAACGCAGTATTTT. Its protein product is CASNEYSGGTQYF.

This clonotype was seen a handful of times. This sequence joins TRBV21-1 and TRBJ2-3. TRBV21-1 constitutes a pseudogene. The CDR3 covers 14 residues. CDR3 sequence reads: CASSKVRSADTQYF. CDR3 DNA sequence: TGTGCCAGCAGCAAAGTGAGAAGTGCGGATACGCAGTATTTT.

This clonotype was seen a handful of times. CDR3 residues: CASSLAGGSHEQYF. Written as DNA, the CDR3 is TGTGCCAGCAGCTTAGCGGGAGGATCCCACGAGCAGTACTTC. The rearrangement joins TRBV7-8 to TRBJ2-7; D is perhaps TRBD2 (6 bases). CDR1 and CDR2 (germline): SGHVS, FQNEAQ. Trimming cost V 0 bases and J 5 bases, with 11 bases left between them. This CDR3 is built from 14 residues.

The genes are TRBV7-2 and TRBJ2-7; 7 bases are shared with TRBD1. The V gene's germline CDR1 is SGHTA and CDR2 FQGNSA. This CDR3 is 15 amino acids long. Unmatched junction bases numbered 15, after V lost 6 bases and J lost 7 bases. The CDR3 loop is CASRPTGVVENEQYF. CDR3 DNA sequence: TGTGCCAGCAGACCTACAGGGGTAGTGGAGAATGAGCAGTACTTC.

This clonotype was observed a handful of times. The chain carries TRBV9 and TRBJ2-4; 13 bases are a match to TRBD2. Germline loops: CDR1 SGDLS, CDR2 YYNGEE. The CDR3 spans 18 residues. The J segment lost 8 bases and the V segment lost 0 bases, leaving 11 bases of the junction unmatched. The CDR3 is CASSVGGLAGPLGDIQYF. CDR3 nucleotide sequence: TGTGCCAGCAGCGTAGGGGGACTAGCGGGACCCCTGGGGGACATTCAGTACTTC.

This clonotype has only a few counts. This chain joins TRBV29-1 and TRBJ2-5, with TRBD2 matching 8 bases. V gave up 8 bases and J gave up 1 base; unmatched junction bases: 6. The CDR3 runs 13 residues. Germline V CDR1 and CDR2: SQVTM, ANQGSEA. The CDR3 spells CSSGGGPQETQYF. As DNA, the CDR3 is TGCAGCTCGGGGGGGGGTCCCCAAGAGACCCAGTACTTC.

This clonotype was observed a few times. V gene TRBV3-1 combines with J gene TRBJ2-2; 7 nucleotides match TRBD2. The V gene's germline CDR1 is LGHDT and CDR2 YNNKEL (reference sequence). V lost 1 base to trimming and J lost 5 bases; unmatched junction nucleotides: 7. CDR3 length: 16 residues. DNA of the CDR3: TGTGCCAGCAGCCAAGTGGGCGGGAGTGTTACCGGGGAGCTGTTTTTT. It codes for CASSQVGGSVTGELFF.

V usage is TRBV4-1 and J usage is TRBJ2-3; D gene uncertain. V lost 0 bases, J lost 2 bases, and 6 bases lay in between. The CDR3 length is 14 residues. Germline V gene lookup returns CDR1 MGHRA and CDR2 YSYEKL. The CDR3 sequence is CASSQEVATDTQYF. CDR3 nucleotide sequence: TGCGCCAGCAGCCAAGAGGTGGCCACAGATACGCAGTATTTT.

This clonotype was observed many times. DNA for the CDR3: TGTGCCAGCAGTGGACCTACCGGGACATGGCCCGGGGAGCTGTTTTTT. Its translation is CASSGPTGTWPGELFF. The rearrangement uses TRBV25-1 and TRBJ2-2, with a tentative D call TRBD1 (6 bases). Germline V lookup: CDR1 MGHDK, CDR2 SYGVNS. The CDR3 is 16 residues long. The germline V and J ends were trimmed by 4 bases and 6 bases, with 18 bases remaining between them. The variable domain in full, with the rest retrieved from reference TRBV25-1 and TRBJ2-2, is EADIYQTPRYLVIGTGKKITLECSQTMGHDKMYWYQQDPGMELHLIHYSYGVNSTEKGDLSSESTVSRIRTEHFPLTLESARPSHTSQYLCASSGPTGTWPGELFFGEGSRLTVL.

This clonotype was detected a few times. The V call is TRBV5-1, the J call TRBJ2-7; TRBD1 or TRBD2 may be the D gene (5 bases each). The V gene's germline CDR1 is SGHRS and CDR2 YFSETQ. This CDR3 spans 13 amino acids. Trimming pared 7 bases from V and 5 bases from J, leaving 16 bases between. This CDR3 is CASWGGPGDEQYF. CDR3 DNA sequence: TGCGCCAGCTGGGGCGGCCCCGGGGACGAGCAGTACTTC. Full variable domain (remainder filled in from reference TRBV5-1 and TRBJ2-7): KAGVTQTPRYLIKTRGQQVTLSCSPISGHRSVSWYQQTPGQGLQFLFEYFSETQRNKGNFPGRFSGRQFSNSRSEMNVSTLELGDSALYLCASWGGPGDEQYFGPGTRLTVT.

The rearrangement uses TRBV2 and TRBJ2-7; D is unclear. Germline V lookup: CDR1 SNHLY, CDR2 FYNNEI. This CDR3 comprises 13 residues. V dropped 7 bases and J dropped 2 bases, with 12 bases sitting between them. CDR3 amino acids: CASNRWDTYEQYF. In DNA form, the CDR3 reads TGTGCCAGCAATAGGTGGGATACCTACGAGCAGTACTTC.

V and J are TRBV9 and TRBJ2-1; D might be TRBD2 (5 bases). Trimming pared 0 bases from V and 8 bases from J, leaving 12 bases between. This CDR3 is built from 14 residues. CDR1 and CDR2 from the germline V gene are SGDLS and YYNGEE. The CDR3 spells CASSVVGSWDEQFF. CDR3 DNA sequence: TGTGCCAGCAGCGTAGTTGGGAGTTGGGATGAGCAGTTCTTC.